The entry that follows covers one T cell receptor beta chain sequence. The CDR3 runs to 14 residues. Per the germline V gene, CDR1 is LGHDT and CDR2 is YNNKEL (reference sequence). V shed 2 bases and J shed 5 bases, with 7 bases lying between them. The protocol was immunoSEQ multiplex PCR, while the TCRdb copy is restricted to in-frame clones and leaves out a portion. The top ten hold 1.5% to 2% of the sample, which has approximately 300,000 clones, roughly 83% seen once. The data belong to a study of blood T cell repertoires in COVID-19. Study-level information: Both acute and convalescent COVID-19 samples were obtained from the United States, Italy and Spain. Nucleic acid was either cDNA or gDNA, and it came from T cells, B-cell-depleted T cells, or PBMCs.

The V call is TRBV3-1 (or the pseudogene TRBV3-2), the J call TRBJ1-6; D gene unclear. The specimen was peripheral blood. The TCR originated in a woman between 45 and 65 years old with acute or convalescent COVID-19. The CDR3 sequence: CASSQYGDNSPLHF. In DNA, the CDR3 is TGTGCCAGCAGCCAATACGGTGATAATTCACCCCTCCACTTT.